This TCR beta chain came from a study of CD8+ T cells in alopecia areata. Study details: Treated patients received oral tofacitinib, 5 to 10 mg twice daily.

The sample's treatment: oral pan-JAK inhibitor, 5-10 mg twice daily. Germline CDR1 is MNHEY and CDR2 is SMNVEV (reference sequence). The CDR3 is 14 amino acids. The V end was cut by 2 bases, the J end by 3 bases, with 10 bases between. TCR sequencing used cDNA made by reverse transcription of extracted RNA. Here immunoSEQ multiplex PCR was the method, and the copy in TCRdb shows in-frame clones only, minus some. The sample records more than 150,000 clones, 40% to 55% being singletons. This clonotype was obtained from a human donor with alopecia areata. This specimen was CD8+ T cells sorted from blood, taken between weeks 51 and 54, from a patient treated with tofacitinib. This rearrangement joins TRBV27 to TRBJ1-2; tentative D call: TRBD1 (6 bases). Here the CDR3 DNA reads TGTGCCAGCAGTTTAGCAGGGGCCCACTATGGCTACACCTTC. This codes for CASSLAGAHYGYTF.